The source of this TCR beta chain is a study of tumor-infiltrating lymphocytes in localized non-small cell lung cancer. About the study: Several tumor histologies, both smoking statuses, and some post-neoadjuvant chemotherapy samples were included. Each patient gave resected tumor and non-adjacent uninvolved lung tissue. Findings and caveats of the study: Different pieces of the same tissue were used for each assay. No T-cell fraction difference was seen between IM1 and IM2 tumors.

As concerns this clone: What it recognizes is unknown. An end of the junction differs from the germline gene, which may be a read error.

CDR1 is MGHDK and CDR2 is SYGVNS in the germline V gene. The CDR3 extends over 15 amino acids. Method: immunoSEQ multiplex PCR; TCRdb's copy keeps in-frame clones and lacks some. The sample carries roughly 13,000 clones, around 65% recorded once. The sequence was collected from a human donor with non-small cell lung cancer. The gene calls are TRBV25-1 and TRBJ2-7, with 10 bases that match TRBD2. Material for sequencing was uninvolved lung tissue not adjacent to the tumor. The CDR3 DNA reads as TGTGCCAGCAGTGTCGGGACTAGCGCATACTACGGGCAGTACTTC. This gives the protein CASSVGTSAYYGQYF.